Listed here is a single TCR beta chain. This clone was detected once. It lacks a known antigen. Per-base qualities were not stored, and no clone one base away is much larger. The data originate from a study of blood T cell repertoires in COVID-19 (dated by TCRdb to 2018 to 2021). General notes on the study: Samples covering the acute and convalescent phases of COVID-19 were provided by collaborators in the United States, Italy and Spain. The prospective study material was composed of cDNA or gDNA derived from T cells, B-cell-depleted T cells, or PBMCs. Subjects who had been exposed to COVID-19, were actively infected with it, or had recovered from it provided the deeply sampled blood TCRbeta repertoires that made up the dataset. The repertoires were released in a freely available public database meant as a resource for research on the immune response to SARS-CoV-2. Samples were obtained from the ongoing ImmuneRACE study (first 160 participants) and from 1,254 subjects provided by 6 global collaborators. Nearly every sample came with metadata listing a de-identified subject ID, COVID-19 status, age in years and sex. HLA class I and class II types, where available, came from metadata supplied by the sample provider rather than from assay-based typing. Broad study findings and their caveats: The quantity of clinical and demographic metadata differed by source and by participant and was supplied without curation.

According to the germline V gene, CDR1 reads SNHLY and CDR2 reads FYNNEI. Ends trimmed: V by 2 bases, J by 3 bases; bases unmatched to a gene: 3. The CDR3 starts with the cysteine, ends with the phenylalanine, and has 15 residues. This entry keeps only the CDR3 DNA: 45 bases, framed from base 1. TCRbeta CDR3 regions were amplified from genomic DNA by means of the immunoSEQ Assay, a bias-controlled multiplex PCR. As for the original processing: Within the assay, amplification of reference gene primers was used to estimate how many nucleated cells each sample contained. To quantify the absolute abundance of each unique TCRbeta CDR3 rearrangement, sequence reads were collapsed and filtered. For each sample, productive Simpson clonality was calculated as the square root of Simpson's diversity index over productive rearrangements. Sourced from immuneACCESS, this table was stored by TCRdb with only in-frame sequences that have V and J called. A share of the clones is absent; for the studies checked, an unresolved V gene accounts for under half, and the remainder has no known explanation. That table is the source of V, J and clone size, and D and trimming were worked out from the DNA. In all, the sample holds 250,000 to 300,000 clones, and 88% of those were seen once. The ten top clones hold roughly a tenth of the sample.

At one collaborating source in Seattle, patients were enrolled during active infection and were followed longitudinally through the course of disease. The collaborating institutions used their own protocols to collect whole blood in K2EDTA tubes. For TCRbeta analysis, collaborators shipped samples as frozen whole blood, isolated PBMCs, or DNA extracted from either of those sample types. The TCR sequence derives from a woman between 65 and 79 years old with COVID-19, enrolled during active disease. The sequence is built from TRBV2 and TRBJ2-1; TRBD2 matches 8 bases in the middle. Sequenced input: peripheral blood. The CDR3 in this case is CASSEYSGVYNEQFF. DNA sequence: TGTGCCAGCAGTGAATATAGCGGGGTCTACAATGAGCAGTTCTTC.